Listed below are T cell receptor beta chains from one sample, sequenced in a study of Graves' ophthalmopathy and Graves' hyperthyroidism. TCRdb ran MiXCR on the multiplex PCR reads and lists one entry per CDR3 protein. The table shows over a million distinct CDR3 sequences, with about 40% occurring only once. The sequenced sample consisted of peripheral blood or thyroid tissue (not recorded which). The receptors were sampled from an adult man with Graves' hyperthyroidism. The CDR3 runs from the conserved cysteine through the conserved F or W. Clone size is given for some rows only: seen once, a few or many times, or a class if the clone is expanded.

cdr3_aa: CAISDATGYYEQYF; clone_size: -; j_call: TRBJ2-7; v_call: TRBV10-3
cdr3_aa: CASSRGELGNTIYF; clone_size: -; j_call: TRBJ1-3; v_call: TRBV2
cdr3_aa: CASINRDRGTGELFF; clone_size: -; j_call: TRBJ2-2; v_call: TRBV2
cdr3_aa: CASSLDIMGEKLFF; clone_size: few; j_call: TRBJ1-4; v_call: TRBV5-5
cdr3_aa: CASSLDPPGATNEKLFF; clone_size: few; j_call: TRBJ1-4; v_call: TRBV7-2
cdr3_aa: CATSSPGRGAYEQYF; clone_size: -; j_call: TRBJ2-7; v_call: TRBV15
cdr3_aa: CASSPEVGSSTQYF; clone_size: many; j_call: TRBJ2-5; v_call: TRBV7-7
cdr3_aa: CASRSRTAEGEKLVF; clone_size: -; j_call: TRBJ1-4; v_call: TRBV7-2
cdr3_aa: CSVRGDDQPQHF; clone_size: many; j_call: TRBJ1-5; v_call: TRBV29-1
cdr3_aa: CASSSTVEGYTF; clone_size: -; j_call: TRBJ1-2; v_call: TRBV2
cdr3_aa: CATSSFGPAETQYF; clone_size: -; j_call: TRBJ2-5; v_call: TRBV15
cdr3_aa: CSSREQGSEKLFF; clone_size: many; j_call: TRBJ1-4; v_call: TRBV29-1
cdr3_aa: CASSPQAGGRTYEQYF; clone_size: many; j_call: TRBJ2-7; v_call: TRBV6-6
cdr3_aa: CSARNRGRASYEQYF; clone_size: many; j_call: TRBJ2-7; v_call: TRBV20-1
cdr3_aa: CATSSDRLGNQPQHF; clone_size: -; j_call: TRBJ1-5; v_call: TRBV15
cdr3_aa: CASSPNRDYGYTF; clone_size: -; j_call: TRBJ1-2; v_call: TRBV7-2
cdr3_aa: CATSREPGTGFSYGYTF; clone_size: many; j_call: TRBJ1-2; v_call: TRBV15
cdr3_aa: CASSSPRDASYEQYF; clone_size: many; j_call: TRBJ2-7; v_call: TRBV11-2
cdr3_aa: CASSSIAPGLGGKLFF; clone_size: -; j_call: TRBJ1-4; v_call: TRBV7-9
cdr3_aa: CASSEPGPGWNTEAFF; clone_size: few; j_call: TRBJ1-1; v_call: TRBV10-2
cdr3_aa: CASSTLGGGESPLHF; clone_size: many; j_call: TRBJ1-6; v_call: TRBV5-1
cdr3_aa: CASSLHEETQYF; clone_size: many; j_call: TRBJ2-5; v_call: TRBV7-2
cdr3_aa: CASSGEDSSNQPQHF; clone_size: many; j_call: TRBJ1-5; v_call: TRBV9
cdr3_aa: CASSLSFTNSPLHF; clone_size: many; j_call: TRBJ1-6; v_call: TRBV12-3/TRBV12-4
cdr3_aa: CSVAQGTHEQYF; clone_size: -; j_call: TRBJ2-7; v_call: TRBV29-1
cdr3_aa: CASSQGRIHSPGSPF; clone_size: -; j_call: TRBJ1-3; v_call: TRBV7-9
cdr3_aa: CACSARGGTKETQYF; clone_size: -; j_call: TRBJ2-5; v_call: TRBV25-1
cdr3_aa: CASNLNRGRGEAFF; clone_size: many; j_call: TRBJ1-1; v_call: TRBV19
cdr3_aa: CSARALGQAAEKLFF; clone_size: -; j_call: TRBJ1-4; v_call: TRBV20-1
cdr3_aa: CASRAGQSTYEQYF; clone_size: -; j_call: TRBJ2-7; v_call: TRBV2
cdr3_aa: CSARESGVRTTEAFF; clone_size: many; j_call: TRBJ1-1; v_call: TRBV20-1
cdr3_aa: CAWNGGQGYEQYF; clone_size: -; j_call: TRBJ2-7; v_call: TRBV29-1
cdr3_aa: CSVEDRDRGYEQYF; clone_size: many; j_call: TRBJ2-7; v_call: TRBV29-1
cdr3_aa: CASKQGAPSNQPQHF; clone_size: few; j_call: TRBJ1-5; v_call: TRBV12-3/TRBV12-4
cdr3_aa: CSTKGGRGRETQYF; clone_size: many; j_call: TRBJ2-5; v_call: TRBV20-1
cdr3_aa: CASSQVLLAGGEQYF; clone_size: -; j_call: TRBJ2-7; v_call: TRBV4-2
cdr3_aa: CAISAGQGLNYGYTF; clone_size: -; j_call: TRBJ1-2; v_call: TRBV10-3
cdr3_aa: CASSYDRGRNEKLFF; clone_size: -; j_call: TRBJ1-4; v_call: TRBV12-3/TRBV12-4
cdr3_aa: CASSQEVF; clone_size: -; j_call: TRBJ2-5; v_call: TRBV14
cdr3_aa: CASSPGQGNTPYEQYF; clone_size: -; j_call: TRBJ2-7; v_call: TRBV9
cdr3_aa: CASKGVGLDGYTF; clone_size: -; j_call: TRBJ1-2; v_call: TRBV10-3
cdr3_aa: CASNDPGQGPRDEKLFF; clone_size: -; j_call: TRBJ1-4; v_call: TRBV2
cdr3_aa: CASRANELGELFF; clone_size: few; j_call: TRBJ2-2; v_call: TRBV6-6
cdr3_aa: CASSSSEAEPQHF; clone_size: -; j_call: TRBJ1-5; v_call: TRBV7-6
cdr3_aa: CASSRGGPGQNSPLHF; clone_size: many; j_call: TRBJ1-6; v_call: TRBV11-2
cdr3_aa: CASRRDRDNQPQHF; clone_size: few; j_call: TRBJ1-5; v_call: TRBV2
cdr3_aa: CASSPRGIGEQYF; clone_size: few; j_call: TRBJ2-7; v_call: TRBV6-2/TRBV6-3
cdr3_aa: CASSDREGSPLHF; clone_size: many; j_call: TRBJ1-6; v_call: TRBV12-3/TRBV12-4
cdr3_aa: CASSEFGTGYGYTF; clone_size: few; j_call: TRBJ1-2; v_call: TRBV19
cdr3_aa: CASSVPETGRDGYTF; clone_size: few; j_call: TRBJ1-2; v_call: TRBV7-2
cdr3_aa: CASSWRGTTDYGYTF; clone_size: many; j_call: TRBJ1-2; v_call: TRBV7-9
cdr3_aa: CASSYGTDPNEKLFF; clone_size: few; j_call: TRBJ1-4; v_call: TRBV6-5
cdr3_aa: CASSDLDIYGDEKLFF; clone_size: few; j_call: TRBJ1-4; v_call: TRBV7-9
cdr3_aa: CAWRKGQGNTEAFF; clone_size: -; j_call: TRBJ1-1; v_call: TRBV30
cdr3_aa: CASSSPGRWEKLLF; clone_size: -; j_call: TRBJ1-4; v_call: TRBV5-6
cdr3_aa: CASCGLAGVEQFF; clone_size: -; j_call: -; v_call: TRBV11-2
cdr3_aa: CASSEQGLSNEQYF; clone_size: once; j_call: TRBJ2-7; v_call: TRBV9
cdr3_aa: CASSDPSETPYEQYF; clone_size: -; j_call: TRBJ2-7; v_call: TRBV6-1